These 5 T cell receptor beta chains originate from one sample sequenced in a study of CD8+CD57+ T cells in acquired aplastic anemia. TCR beta VDJ and CDR3 profiling used genomic DNA as template. TCRdb itself ran the reads through MiXCR, one entry per CDR3 protein. The sample consists of hundreds of thousands of distinct CDR3 sequences, 55% to 70% of them appearing once. Specimen: sorted CD4+, CD8+, or CD8+CD57+ T cells (not recorded which) from PBMCs. All receptors derive from a human donor in good health, serving as a control.

The J gene is TRBJ2-7, the V gene TRBV7-9; D ambiguous. In germline, CDR1 is SEHNR, CDR2 FQNEAQ (reference sequence). V lost 3 bases and J 1 base, leaving 10 bases between the germline ends. This CDR3 is built from 14 residues. This CDR3 is CASSLVHGSYEQYF. The CDR3 nucleotides read TGTGCCAGCAGCTTGGTCCACGGTTCCTACGAGCAGTACTTC.

The gene calls are TRBV5-1 and TRBJ1-6; D gene ambiguous. Germline V CDR1 and CDR2: SGHRS, YFSETQ. This CDR3 has 13 residues. Trimming cost V 4 bases and J 14 bases, with 16 bases left between them. CDR3 residues: CASSQDGWGSLHF. The CDR3 DNA sequence: TGCGCCAGCAGCCAAGATGGGTGGGGATCCCTCCACTTT.

The chain joins TRBV29-1 to TRBJ2-1, with D perhaps matching TRBD2 (6 bases). With 7 bases removed from V and 6 bases from J, the gap between germline ends came to 19 bases. CDR1 is SQVTM and CDR2 is ANQGSEA in the germline V gene. The CDR3 runs 14 residues. CDR3 residues: CSASVRGLLNEQFF. The CDR3 coding sequence is TGCAGCGCTAGCGTCCGGGGACTCCTCAATGAGCAGTTCTTC.

This clonotype was seen at least ten times. This sequence joins TRBV30 and TRBJ1-2; D may be TRBD1 (6 bases). There are 17 residues in the CDR3. The ends were cut back, 1 base at V and 2 bases at J, with 20 bases in the middle. Germline V gene lookup returns CDR1 GTSNPN and CDR2 SVGIG (reference sequence). The CDR3 DNA follows: TGTGCCTGGAGTGGAAACTCGGCAGGGGACCTAAACTATGGCTACACCTTC. Its protein product is CAWSGNSAGDLNYGYTF.

This clonotype was recorded many times. V gene TRBV2 combines with J gene TRBJ2-7; TRBD2 might be the D (6 bases). The CDR3 runs to 11 residues. The V end lost 7 bases, the J end lost 7 bases, and 11 bases lay between the germline ends. The V gene's germline CDR1 is SNHLY and CDR2 FYNNEI. This CDR3 reads CASTGAAEQYF. DNA for the CDR3: TGTGCCAGCACGGGAGCGGCTGAGCAGTACTTC.